A selection of T cell receptor beta chains follows, all from one sample in a study of identical twins. MiXCR, run by TCRdb on the 5' RACE reads, gives a single entry per CDR3 protein. The sample records approximately 500,000 distinct CDR3 sequences, 20% to 25% being singletons. These data were likewise used in another study, on T cells expressing NK-cell markers.

Sequences were obtained from CD4+ T cells sorted from blood. The receptors were gathered from a woman younger than 30 in good health. The CDR3 runs from the conserved cysteine through the conserved F or W. The order of the fields is V gene, clone size, J gene, D gene, CDR3 DNA, CDR3 protein. A D gene is named only where the DNA matches it firmly. Part of the rows lack a size; the others show once, few, many or a class for expanded clones.

TRBV6-2/TRBV6-3	NA	TRBJ2-7	TRBD1	TGTGCCAGCAGGGACAGGCACACCTACGAGCAGTACTTC	CASRDRHTYEQYF
TRBV29-1	few	TRBJ1-2	NA	TGCAGCGTTGACGGCAGGGAGAATTATGGCTACACCTTC	CSVDGRENYGYTF
TRBV6-1	NA	TRBJ2-2	NA	TGTGCCAGCAGTCCCGACAGGCCGGACACCGGGGAGCTGTTTTTT	CASSPDRPDTGELFF
TRBV7-9	few	TRBJ2-2	NA	TGTGCCAGCAGCCTTAAGTACGGGACCGAGTCCGGGGAGCTGTTTTTT	CASSLKYGTESGELFF
TRBV20-1	NA	TRBJ2-1	TRBD2	TGCAGTGCTACTCACACGTTAGCGGGATCCAATGAGCAGTTCTTC	CSATHTLAGSNEQFF
TRBV15	few	TRBJ2-1	TRBD2	TGTGCCACCAGCAGAGATTGGGGGGGACTCCCTGGGAATGAGCAGTTCTTC	CATSRDWGGLPGNEQFF
TRBV5-1	NA	TRBJ2-3	TRBD2	TGCGCCAGCAGCTTCCTAGCGGACACAGATACGCAGTATTTT	CASSFLADTDTQYF
TRBV5-4	NA	TRBJ1-2	TRBD1	TGTGCCAGCAGCTTTACAGGGGGCGGCCACTATGGCTACACCTTC	CASSFTGGGHYGYTF
TRBV15	NA	TRBJ2-1	NA	TGTGCCACCAGCAGAGATTTGGCTTACAATGAGCAGTTCTTC	CATSRDLAYNEQFF
TRBV5-4	few	TRBJ1-4	NA	TGTGCCAGCAGCTTGAGGACAGAGCTTAATGAAAAACTGTTTTTT	CASSLRTELNEKLFF
TRBV12-3/TRBV12-4	NA	TRBJ1-6	NA	TGTGCCAGCAGTTTCCTAACACGGAATTCACCCCTCCACTTT	CASSFLTRNSPLHF
TRBV5-4	few	TRBJ2-5	TRBD2	TGTGCCAGCAGCTCCGCTAGCGGGAGTGGAGAGACCCAGTACTTC	CASSSASGSGETQYF
TRBV20-1	NA	TRBJ2-1	TRBD2	TGCAGTGCTAGCTCTCGCGGGAGCTTTAGTGAGCAGTTCTTC	CSASSRGSFSEQFF
TRBV5-1	few	TRBJ2-3	NA	TGCGCCAGCAGCTTGGAGGGGCTGACAGATACGCAGTATTTT	CASSLEGLTDTQYF
TRBV19	NA	TRBJ2-5	NA	TGTGCCAGTAGTATCTGGGGTGCGGAGACCCAGTACTTC	CASSIWGAETQYF
TRBV10-3	NA	TRBJ2-1	TRBD1	TGTGCCATCAGTCCCGACAGGGCCAGAAACAATGAGCAGTTCTTC	CAISPDRARNNEQFF
TRBV11-2	few	TRBJ1-2	NA	TGTGCCAGCAGCCTCCCATTCAACTATGGCTACACCTTC	CASSLPFNYGYTF
TRBV9	few	TRBJ2-7	NA	TGTGCCAGCAGCGTAGCAGGACAGTCCTACGAGCAGTACTTC	CASSVAGQSYEQYF
TRBV20-1	few	TRBJ2-2	TRBD2	TGCAGTGCGAAGGCTAGCGGGGCGAACACCGGGGAGCTGTTTTTT	CSAKASGANTGELFF
TRBV5-5	NA	TRBJ1-1	NA	TGTGCCAGCAGCTTGATTGTTGCACACGCGAACACTGAAGCTTTCTTT	CASSLIVAHANTEAFF
TRBV20-1	NA	TRBJ2-7	NA	TGCAGTGCTACAAACAGCCGGAACTCCTACGAGCAGTACTTC	CSATNSRNSYEQYF
TRBV6-6	few	TRBJ2-5	NA	TGTGCCAGCAGTGGCGCAGGGGAGACCCAGTACTTC	CASSGAGETQYF
TRBV7-2	few	TRBJ1-2	NA	TGTGCCAGCAGCTTAGTGACGGGACACAACTATGGCTACACCTTC	CASSLVTGHNYGYTF
TRBV28	NA	TRBJ2-7	NA	TGTGCCAGCAGTTATAGGGGGAGAGGGGACTACGAGCAGTACTTC	CASSYRGRGDYEQYF
TRBV7-2	NA	TRBJ2-1	TRBD2	TGTGCCAGCAGCTTTAGGCCTAGCGGGAGTAATGAGCAGTTCTTC	CASSFRPSGSNEQFF
TRBV20-1	few	TRBJ1-4	NA	TGCAGTGCTAGTTCCCCGGCGGAACTGTTTTTT	CSASSPAELFF
TRBV20-1	NA	TRBJ1-6	NA	TGCAGTGCCCTTCAGGGGTCCTATAATTCACCCCTCCACTTT	CSALQGSYNSPLHF
TRBV20-1	few	TRBJ1-6	TRBD1	TGCAGTGCTAGAAGGACAGGGGGCCATTCACCCCTCCACTTT	CSARRTGGHSPLHF
TRBV5-1	few	TRBJ2-5	NA	TGCGCCAGCAGCTTGAACGGCCAGCGGCAAGAGACCCAGTACTTC	CASSLNGQRQETQYF
TRBV20-1	NA	TRBJ2-1	TRBD2	TGCAGTGCCAAGGACACGCGGGGGTCCTACAATGAGCAGTTCTTC	CSAKDTRGSYNEQFF
TRBV29-1	few	TRBJ1-1	TRBD1	TGCAGCGCTAGACTAGGGGGCTCGAACACTGAAGCTTTCTTT	CSARLGGSNTEAFF
TRBV12-3/TRBV12-4	few	TRBJ1-1	NA	TGTGCCAGCAGTTTTCGGGGGGCGCGAGCTTTCTTT	CASSFRGARAFF
TRBV6-6	NA	TRBJ1-1	NA	TGTGCCAGCAGTCCACAGAGGGCTGAAGCTTTCTTT	CASSPQRAEAFF
TRBV6-2/TRBV6-3	NA	TRBJ1-5	NA	TGTGCCAGCAGTCTTTCTCCGACCGGGAGCAATCAGCCCCAGCATTTT	CASSLSPTGSNQPQHF
TRBV29-1	NA	TRBJ1-2	NA	TGCAGCGTTGAAGATCATCCCGGCCGGGCTCAGAACTATGGCTACACCTTC	CSVEDHPGRAQNYGYTF
TRBV6-5	few	TRBJ1-6	NA	TGTGCCAGCAGTTCCACTCATAATTCACCCCTCCACTTT	CASSSTHNSPLHF
TRBV7-8	NA	TRBJ2-7	TRBD2	TGTGCCAGCAGCTTCGGGGGGGGGACGAATTACGAGCAGTACTTC	CASSFGGGTNYEQYF
TRBV7-2	NA	TRBJ1-5	NA	TGTGCCAGCAGCTTAGTCCCAAATCAGCCCCAGCATTTT	CASSLVPNQPQHF
TRBV29-1	few	TRBJ2-7	TRBD2	TGCAGCGTTAAAAGACTAGCGGGATTCCACGAGCAGTACTTC	CSVKRLAGFHEQYF
TRBV12-3/TRBV12-4	few	TRBJ1-1	NA	TGTGCCAGCAGCCAGGCCGCCCGTAAGAACACTGAAGCTTTCTTT	CASSQAARKNTEAFF
TRBV2	few	TRBJ2-1	TRBD2	TGTGCCAGCTGGACTAGCGGGTCTGAGCAGTTCTTC	CASWTSGSEQFF
TRBV5-1	NA	TRBJ1-1	NA	TGCGCCAGCAGCACCACCGGGGGAGGATACACTGAAGCTTTCTTT	CASSTTGGGYTEAFF
TRBV5-5	NA	TRBJ2-3	TRBD2	TGTGCCAGCAGCTTGGGGCGGGAGCTAACAGATACGCAGTATTTT	CASSLGRELTDTQYF
TRBV12-3/TRBV12-4	many	TRBJ2-2	TRBD1	TGTGCCAGCGGCGGGACAGGGTACTTTGCCGGGGAGCTGTTTTTT	CASGGTGYFAGELFF
TRBV20-1	NA	TRBJ2-3	NA	TGCAGTGCTATTGGCCTAAAGGCCACAGATACGCAGTATTTT	CSAIGLKATDTQYF
TRBV12-3/TRBV12-4	few	TRBJ2-5	TRBD1	TGTGCCAGCAGCCGACAGGGAAGGGAAGAGACCCAGTACTTC	CASSRQGREETQYF